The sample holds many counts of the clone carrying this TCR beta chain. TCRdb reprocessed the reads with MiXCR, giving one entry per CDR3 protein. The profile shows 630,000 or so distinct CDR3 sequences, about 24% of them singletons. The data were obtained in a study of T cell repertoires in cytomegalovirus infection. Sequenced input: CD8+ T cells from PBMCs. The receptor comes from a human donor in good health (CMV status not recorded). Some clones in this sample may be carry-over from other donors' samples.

The CDR3 nucleotides read TGTGCCAGCAGTTTATGGAACTACAGGGGCGACTCGGACAATGAGCAGTTCTTC. Its translation is CASSLWNYRGDSDNEQFF. The gene calls are TRBV12-3 or TRBV12-4 and TRBJ2-1; 7 bases match TRBD1. V shed 2 bases, J shed 5 bases, and the junction held 15 bases outside the gene matches. The CDR3 sequence is 18 residues long.